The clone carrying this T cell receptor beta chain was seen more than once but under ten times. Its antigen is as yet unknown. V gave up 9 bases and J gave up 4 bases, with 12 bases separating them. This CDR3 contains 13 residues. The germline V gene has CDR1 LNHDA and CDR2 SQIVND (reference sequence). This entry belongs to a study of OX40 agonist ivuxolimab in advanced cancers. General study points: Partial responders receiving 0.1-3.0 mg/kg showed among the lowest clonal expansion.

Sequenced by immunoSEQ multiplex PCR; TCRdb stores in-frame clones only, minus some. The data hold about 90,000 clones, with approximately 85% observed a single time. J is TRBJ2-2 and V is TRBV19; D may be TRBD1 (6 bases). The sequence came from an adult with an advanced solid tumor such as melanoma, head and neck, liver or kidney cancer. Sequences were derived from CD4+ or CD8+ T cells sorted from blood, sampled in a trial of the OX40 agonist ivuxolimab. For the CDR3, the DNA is TGTGCCAGCCGGGGACACCTCACCGGGGAGCTGTTTTTT. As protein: CASRGHLTGELFF.